The 18 T cell receptor beta chains below come from one sample, sequenced in a study of beta chain features in type 1 diabetes. The isolated RNA, all of it, was reverse transcribed, so expressed TCRB transcripts were what got sequenced. The protocol was immunoSEQ multiplex PCR, while the TCRdb copy is restricted to in-frame clones and leaves out a portion. The sample carries under 400,000 clones, around 13% recorded once. The specimen was naive CD4+ T cells from blood. The source is a man aged 18 to 29 in good health.

There are a few counts of this clone. V is TRBV9 and J is TRBJ2-2, with TRBD2 as a possible D gene (5 bases). From germline, CDR1 is SGDLS and CDR2 YYNGEE. The ends were cut back, 4 bases at V and 3 bases at J, with 16 bases in the middle. The CDR3 loop spans 16 amino acids. CDR3 sequence: CASSPRAGIYTGELFF. CDR3 nucleotides: TGTGCCAGCAGCCCGAGGGCAGGAATTTACACCGGGGAGCTGTTTTTT.

The chain couples TRBV7-3 to TRBJ2-3; 7 bases match TRBD1. Germline loops: CDR1 SGHTA, CDR2 FQGTGA. V gave up 4 bases and J gave up 2 bases; unmatched junction bases: 9. This CDR3 has 16 amino acids. Written as DNA, the CDR3 is TGTGCCAGCAGCTCCCCCGGGACAGCGCCCACAGATACGCAGTATTTT. The encoded protein is CASSSPGTAPTDTQYF.

The chain uses TRBV6-6 and TRBJ2-2; D unresolved. Trimming removed 0 bases from V and 2 bases from J, with 10 bases in between. The CDR3 covers 16 residues. Germline V gene sequence: CDR1 MNHNY, CDR2 SVGAGI (reference sequence). CDR3 loop: CASSYSRRSNTGELFF. The CDR3 DNA reads as TGTGCCAGCAGTTACTCTCGGCGGAGCAACACCGGGGAGCTGTTTTTT.

This clone was picked up a small number of times. The chain couples TRBV7-2 to TRBJ1-6, with TRBD1 matching 7 bases. The CDR3 runs to 15 residues. V lost 5 bases to trimming and J lost 6 bases; unmatched junction nucleotides: 7. Germline lookup yields CDR1 SGHTA and CDR2 FQGNSA. The CDR3 DNA follows: TGTGCCAGCAGCCAGGGGGACAGAGTTAATTCACCCCTCCACTTT. Amino acids: CASSQGDRVNSPLHF.

The V call is TRBV18, the J call TRBJ2-1, with 13 bases identical to TRBD2. There are 16 residues in the CDR3. With V trimmed by 0 bases and J by 5 bases, 1 base remained unmatched. CDR1 and CDR2 from the germline V gene are KGHSH and LQKENI. The chain's CDR3 is CASSPPGLAGHNEQFF. In nucleotides, the CDR3 is TGTGCCAGCTCACCACCGGGACTAGCGGGGCACAATGAGCAGTTCTTC. The full variable domain, its missing parts supplied by reference TRBV18 and TRBJ2-1, is NAGVMQNPRHLVRRRGQEARLRCSPMKGHSHVYWYRQLPEEGLKFMVYLQKENIIDESGMPKERFSAEFPKEGPSILRIQQVVRGDSAAYFCASSPPGLAGHNEQFFGPGTRLTVL.

This clone occurred a few times. The chain employs TRBV5-6 and TRBJ2-7; TRBD2 matches at 8 bases. J lost 6 bases, V lost 1 base, and 15 bases had no gene match. The CDR3 has 17 residues. CDR1 and CDR2 (germline): SGHDT, YYEEEE. The DNA for the CDR3 is TGTGCCAGCAGCTTGTCTGCTGGGGTTCGACTAGCGCGCGAGCAGTACTTC. Its protein is CASSLSAGVRLAREQYF.

This clone was seen at least ten times. V is TRBV5-4 and J is TRBJ2-2; 10 bases line up with TRBD1. After removal of 3 bases from V and 7 bases from J, the junction contained 0 bases not matched to a gene. This CDR3 has 13 amino acids. Germline V CDR1 and CDR2: SGHNT, YYREEE (reference sequence). CDR3 residues: CASSWTGGGELFF. As DNA, the CDR3 is TGTGCCAGCAGCTGGACAGGGGGCGGGGAGCTGTTTTTT.

This chain links TRBV10-3 with TRBJ2-7, with TRBD1 matching over 9 bases. With 6 bases clipped from V and 3 bases from J, the junction kept 6 bases outside the gene matches. Per germline, CDR1 ENHRY and CDR2 SYGVKD. CDR3 length: 14 amino acids. CDR3: CAISHRDRDYEQYF. The CDR3 nucleotides are TGTGCCATCAGCCACCGGGACAGGGACTACGAGCAGTACTTC.

The chain employs TRBV2 and TRBJ2-1; no clear D. The CDR3 consists of 11 residues. CDR1 and CDR2 (germline): SNHLY, FYNNEI. Trimming shortened V by 4 bases and J by 5 bases, and 3 bases separated the two germline ends. This CDR3 reads CASSVNNEQFF. Written as DNA, the CDR3 is TGTGCCAGCAGTGTAAACAATGAGCAGTTCTTC.

The chain combines TRBV30 with TRBJ2-5; 13 nucleotides match TRBD2. The germline V gene encodes CDR1 GTSNPN and CDR2 SVGIG (reference sequence). The length of the CDR3 is 16 residues. The V gene end was trimmed by 2 bases and the J gene end by 5 bases; junction bases not matched to a gene: 8. The CDR3 nucleotides read TGTGCCTGGAGTACCACTAGCGGGAGGGCCGGGGAGACCCAGTACTTC. Translation gives CAWSTTSGRAGETQYF.

This clone was observed a handful of times. V gene TRBV19 combines with J gene TRBJ1-2; 7 nucleotides match TRBD1. The trim removed 2 bases at V and 4 bases at J, leaving 4 bases unmatched. Germline CDR1 and CDR2: LNHDA and SQIVND (reference sequence). The CDR3 is made up of 14 amino acids. The CDR3 reads CASSITTGPYGYTF. The CDR3 DNA reads TGTGCCAGTAGTATAACGACAGGGCCCTATGGCTACACCTTC.

The chain combines TRBV5-6 with TRBJ2-7, with 10 nucleotides matching TRBD2. Germline CDR1 is SGHDT and CDR2 is YYEEEE. Losses at the gene ends were 4 bases for V and 4 bases for J; bases not matched to a gene: 8. There are 15 residues in the CDR3. The CDR3 sequence: CASSQEGLARYEQYF. The CDR3 region has the DNA TGTGCCAGCAGCCAAGAGGGACTAGCGAGATACGAGCAGTACTTC. Variable domain in full (rest from reference TRBV5-6 and TRBJ2-7): DAGVTQSPTHLIKTRGQQVTLRCSPKSGHDTVSWYQQALGQGPQFIFQYYEEEERQRGNFPDRFSGHQFPNYSSELNVNALLLGDSALYLCASSQEGLARYEQYFGPGTRLTVT.

This clone was detected only a few times. The chain employs TRBV18 and TRBJ1-5; 8 bases line up with TRBD1. Per germline, CDR1 KGHSH and CDR2 LQKENI. CDR3 length: 15 amino acids. J lost 9 bases, V lost 3 bases, and 10 bases had no gene match. The CDR3 region is CASSPARGTGAPQHF. The CDR3 DNA reads as TGTGCCAGCTCACCGGCCCGAGGGACAGGAGCGCCCCAGCATTTT.

The chain combines TRBV7-2 with TRBJ2-5; the D gene is possibly TRBD2 (5 bases). The ends were cut back, 3 bases at V and 4 bases at J, with 6 bases in the middle. The CDR3 loop spans 12 amino acids. Germline V gives CDR1 SGHTA, CDR2 FQGNSA. The CDR3 bases are TGTGCCAGCAGCTTTAGCGTAGAGACCCAGTACTTC. This translates into CASSFSVETQYF. Filled out from reference TRBV7-2 and TRBJ2-5, the complete variable domain reads GAGVSQSPSNKVTEKGKDVELRCDPISGHTALYWYRQSLGQGLEFLIYFQGNSAPDKSGLPSDRFSAERTGGSVSTLTIQRTQQEDSAVYLCASSFSVETQYFGPGTRLLVL.

The CDR3 coding sequence is TGTGCCAGCAGCTCCTGGGCTAGCGCGTCCTACGAGCAGTACTTC. Its translation: CASSSWASASYEQYF. The genes are TRBV5-4 and TRBJ2-7; the D gene is possibly TRBD2 (6 bases). The CDR3 consists of 15 residues. Germline CDR1 reads SGHNT; CDR2 reads YYREEE (reference sequence). Trimming cost V 3 bases and J 1 base, with 14 bases left between them.

This clone occurred a few times. J is TRBJ2-3 and V is TRBV4-3; D gene ambiguous. The germline V gene has CDR1 LGHNA and CDR2 YSLEER. This CDR3 comprises 13 residues. V lost 3 bases and J lost 4, with 8 bases in between. DNA of the CDR3: TGCGCCAGCAGCCACCTTTCAGCAGATACGCAGTATTTT. This gives the protein CASSHLSADTQYF.

The CDR3 nucleotides are TGTGCCAGCAGCTTAAACGACAACGGCTCGCAGTTCTTC. Encoded protein: CASSLNDNGSQFF. The chain joins TRBV7-3 to TRBJ2-1; no clear D gene. CDR1 and CDR2 (germline): SGHTA, FQGTGA. The CDR3 spans 13 residues. The V gene lost 1 base and the J gene lost 12 bases, with 13 bases spanning the gap.

This clone appeared a few times. This chain joins TRBV4-1 and TRBJ2-7; D not resolved. V was pared by 4 bases and J by 8 bases, with 12 bases between. Per germline, CDR1 MGHRA and CDR2 YSYEKL. The CDR3 is made up of 12 amino acids. This CDR3 reads CASSRAGYKQYF. The CDR3 DNA reads TGCGCCAGCAGCCGGGCCGGTTATAAGCAGTACTTC.